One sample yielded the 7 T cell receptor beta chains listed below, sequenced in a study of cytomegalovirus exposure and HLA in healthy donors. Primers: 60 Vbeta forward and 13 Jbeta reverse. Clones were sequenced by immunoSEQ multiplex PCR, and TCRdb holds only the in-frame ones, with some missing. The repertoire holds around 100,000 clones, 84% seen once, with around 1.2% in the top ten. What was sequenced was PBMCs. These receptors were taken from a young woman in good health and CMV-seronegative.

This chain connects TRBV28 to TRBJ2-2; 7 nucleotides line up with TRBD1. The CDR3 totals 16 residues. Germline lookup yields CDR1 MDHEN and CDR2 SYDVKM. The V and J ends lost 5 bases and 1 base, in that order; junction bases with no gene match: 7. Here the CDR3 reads CASSIGTVKNTGELFF. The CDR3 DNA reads TGTGCCAGCAGTATAGGGACAGTCAAGAACACCGGGGAGCTGTTTTTT.

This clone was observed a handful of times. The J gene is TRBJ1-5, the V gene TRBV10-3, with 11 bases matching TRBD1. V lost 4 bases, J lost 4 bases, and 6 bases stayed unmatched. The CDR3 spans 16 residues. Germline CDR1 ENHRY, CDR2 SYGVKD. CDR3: CAISGWTGGINQPQHF. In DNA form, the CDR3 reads TGTGCCATCAGTGGGTGGACAGGGGGCATTAATCAGCCCCAGCATTTT.

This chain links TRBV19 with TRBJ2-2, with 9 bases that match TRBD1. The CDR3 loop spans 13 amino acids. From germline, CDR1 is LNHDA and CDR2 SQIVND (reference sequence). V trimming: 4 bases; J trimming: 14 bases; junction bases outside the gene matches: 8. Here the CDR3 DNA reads TGTGCCAGTAGTACCAGACAGGGGGGGGTCCTGTTTTTT. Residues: CASSTRQGGVLFF.

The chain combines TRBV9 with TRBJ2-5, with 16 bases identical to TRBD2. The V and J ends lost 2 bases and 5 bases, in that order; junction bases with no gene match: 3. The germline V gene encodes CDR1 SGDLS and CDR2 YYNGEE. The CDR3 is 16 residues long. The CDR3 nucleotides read TGTGCCAGCAGCGTCGGGACTAGCGGGAGGGGGGAGACCCAGTACTTC. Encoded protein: CASSVGTSGRGETQYF.

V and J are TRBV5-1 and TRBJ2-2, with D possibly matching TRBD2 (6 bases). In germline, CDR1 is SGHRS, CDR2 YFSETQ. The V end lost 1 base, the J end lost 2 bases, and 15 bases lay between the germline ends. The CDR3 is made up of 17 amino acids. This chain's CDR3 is CASSLRPSADNTGELFF. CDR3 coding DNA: TGCGCCAGCAGCTTGCGGCCTAGCGCGGATAACACCGGGGAGCTGTTTTTT.

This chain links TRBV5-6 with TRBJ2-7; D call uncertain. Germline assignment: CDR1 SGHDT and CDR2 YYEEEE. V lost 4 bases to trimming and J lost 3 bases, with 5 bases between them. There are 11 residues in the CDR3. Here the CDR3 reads CASSINYEQYF. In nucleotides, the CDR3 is TGTGCCAGCAGCATAAACTACGAGCAGTACTTC.

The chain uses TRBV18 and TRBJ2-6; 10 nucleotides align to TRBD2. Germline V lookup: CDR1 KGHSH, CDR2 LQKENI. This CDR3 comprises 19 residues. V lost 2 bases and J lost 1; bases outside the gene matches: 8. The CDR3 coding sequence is TGTGCCAGCTCACCAATATCTAGCGGGGGAAGATCTGGGGCCAACGTCCTGACTTTC. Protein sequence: CASSPISSGGRSGANVLTF.